This T cell receptor beta chain was retrieved from a study of T cells after yellow fever vaccination. Study-wide results and limits: The booster response re-showed most primary clones: over 95% CD4, more than 80% CD8.

TCRdb re-called the 5' RACE reads with MiXCR, one entry per CDR3 protein. The sample lists some 400,000 distinct CDR3 sequences; around 20% were seen once. In its sample, this clonotype was seen a few times. Its matching antigen is unknown. The receptor was derived from a man aged 18 to 30 who received the YFV17D yellow fever vaccine. The sample in question was PBMCs, obtained before the yellow fever booster vaccination.

The CDR3 spells CASNGVIPNYGYTF. The CDR3 DNA follows: TGTGCCAGCAATGGAGTAATTCCTAACTATGGCTACACCTTC. The chain couples TRBV7-9 to TRBJ1-2; D is unclear. Looked up from germline, CDR1 is SEHNR and CDR2 is FQNEAQ (reference sequence). Deletions cut 7 bases from V and 0 bases from J, with 12 bases between. There are 14 residues in the CDR3.